These T cell receptor beta chains were read from a single sample in a study of post-analysis software for immune sequencing data. From the PCR reads, TCRdb called clonotypes with MiXCR, one entry per CDR3 protein. The sample shows about 540,000 distinct CDR3 sequences, roughly 34% of them seen only once. Material: blood. These receptor sequences come from a girl younger than 18 with multiple sclerosis. The CDR3 runs from the conserved cysteine through the conserved F or W. Fields, in order: CDR3 protein, J gene, CDR3 length, D gene, V gene. A D gene is named only where the DNA matches it firmly.

CDR3: CSAREGGQYF; J: TRBJ2-4; length: 10; D: TRBD2; V: TRBV20-1
CDR3: CSVRAGYQETQYF; J: TRBJ2-5; length: 13; D: -; V: TRBV20-1
CDR3: CATSRDINSGANVLTF; J: TRBJ2-6; length: 16; D: -; V: TRBV15
CDR3: CASSLPGLAGGPNEQFF; J: TRBJ2-1; length: 17; D: TRBD2; V: TRBV5-1
CDR3: CASSYPGAVRNNEQFF; J: TRBJ2-1; length: 16; D: -; V: TRBV4-1
CDR3: CASSPPTRRLYEQYF; J: TRBJ2-7; length: 15; D: -; V: TRBV7-2
CDR3: CASSARGGTEQFF; J: TRBJ2-1; length: 13; D: TRBD2; V: TRBV9
CDR3: CASSLPTTDNEQFF; J: TRBJ2-1; length: 14; D: -; V: TRBV28
CDR3: CASSLGDRGEQYF; J: TRBJ2-7; length: 13; D: TRBD1; V: TRBV5-1
CDR3: CASSDSSWRGSTDTQYF; J: TRBJ2-3; length: 17; D: -; V: TRBV2
CDR3: CASSQVPTDTQYF; J: TRBJ2-3; length: 13; D: -; V: TRBV4-1
CDR3: CASMSGQGGQNNEQFF; J: TRBJ2-1; length: 16; D: -; V: TRBV6-6
CDR3: CASNEGLPRQETQYF; J: TRBJ2-5; length: 15; D: -; V: TRBV6-5
CDR3: CSARVNYEQYF; J: TRBJ2-7; length: 11; D: -; V: TRBV20-1
CDR3: CSVEGSLAGAASTDTQYF; J: TRBJ2-3; length: 18; D: TRBD2; V: TRBV29-1
CDR3: CASHYHFKTEAFF; J: TRBJ1-1; length: 13; D: -; V: TRBV7-9
CDR3: CSARDTSTDTQYF; J: TRBJ2-3; length: 13; D: -; V: TRBV20-1
CDR3: CASLRSSGANVLTF; J: TRBJ2-6; length: 14; D: -; V: TRBV28
CDR3: CASSGRRLGGREQYF; J: TRBJ2-7; length: 15; D: -; V: TRBV25-1
CDR3: CASSYSPSGTYGQYF; J: TRBJ2-7; length: 15; D: TRBD2; V: TRBV6-5
CDR3: CASSGGRGFGNTIYF; J: TRBJ1-3; length: 15; D: -; V: TRBV5-1
CDR3: CATSPAAGRETQYF; J: TRBJ2-5; length: 14; D: -; V: TRBV24-1
CDR3: CASSDRNYATNEKLFF; J: TRBJ1-4; length: 16; D: -; V: TRBV2
CDR3: CASSLQGVPDTQYF; J: TRBJ2-3; length: 14; D: -; V: TRBV7-9
CDR3: CASSAQDEQPQHF; J: TRBJ1-5; length: 13; D: -; V: TRBV2
CDR3: CASSDLVENTEAFF; J: TRBJ1-1; length: 14; D: -; V: TRBV12-3/TRBV12-4
CDR3: CSGQTGGPTEAFF; J: TRBJ1-1; length: 13; D: TRBD1; V: TRBV29-1
CDR3: CASSVTGGLTEAFF; J: TRBJ1-1; length: 14; D: -; V: TRBV5-1
CDR3: CASSYMDRGRETQYF; J: TRBJ2-5; length: 15; D: TRBD1; V: TRBV6-5
CDR3: CASSRTTGGGYEQYF; J: TRBJ2-7; length: 15; D: TRBD1; V: TRBV4-1
CDR3: CAISNLQGTYEQYF; J: TRBJ2-7; length: 14; D: TRBD1; V: TRBV10-3
CDR3: CASSDLSSGSSYEQYF; J: TRBJ2-7; length: 16; D: TRBD2; V: TRBV25-1
CDR3: CASSLASQNNQPQHF; J: TRBJ1-5; length: 15; D: -; V: TRBV7-2
CDR3: CASSSLGDTEAFF; J: TRBJ1-1; length: 13; D: -; V: TRBV27
CDR3: CASSSAGYEQFF; J: TRBJ2-1; length: 12; D: TRBD2; V: TRBV11-1
CDR3: CASSVEWIAGGLGNEQFF; J: TRBJ2-1; length: 18; D: TRBD2; V: TRBV9
CDR3: CASSFAGADSPLHF; J: TRBJ1-6; length: 14; D: -; V: TRBV5-1
CDR3: CSARGATGVHQPQHF; J: TRBJ1-5; length: 15; D: TRBD1; V: TRBV20-1
CDR3: CSARERVPSLPYEQYF; J: TRBJ2-7; length: 16; D: -; V: TRBV20-1
CDR3: CASSTGQAGHPQYF; J: TRBJ2-3; length: 14; D: TRBD1; V: TRBV12-3/TRBV12-4
CDR3: CASSFPGGPSYNEQFF; J: TRBJ2-1; length: 16; D: TRBD1; V: TRBV28
CDR3: CASGDRADTQYF; J: TRBJ2-3; length: 12; D: -; V: TRBV6-6
CDR3: CSARYRGSSYNSPLHF; J: TRBJ1-6; length: 16; D: TRBD1; V: TRBV20-1
CDR3: CASSQERTDFYGYTF; J: TRBJ1-2; length: 15; D: -; V: TRBV14
CDR3: CASSEARGGSYEQYF; J: TRBJ2-7; length: 15; D: -; V: TRBV6-1